Below, one T cell receptor (beta chain) is given with its context. The antigen this receptor binds is unknown. Base-call qualities are not available, and no considerably larger clone is one nucleotide away. CDR1 and CDR2, looked up from the germline V gene (reference sequence), are LNHDA and SQIVND. The germline ends are 16 bases apart after V is trimmed by 3 bases and J by 0 bases. The CDR3 goes from the cysteine to the phenylalanine over 17 residues. Only CDR3 DNA is held: 51 bases, read in frame from base 1. This sample was included in a study of cytomegalovirus exposure and HLA in healthy donors (dated by TCRdb to the late 2010s). Turning to the overall study: An earlier analysis of roughly 610 of the donors reported 250 to 350 Gb of sequence data and around 120 million unique TCR beta sequences obtained from around 180 million T cells. Donor age, sex, ethnicity and CMV serostatus were collected together with the repertoire data. Class I and class II HLA loci were covered by the typing at four-digit resolution. Approximately 300 gigabases of sequencing data and approximately 91 million unique TCR sequences made up an early release that covered some 640 HLA-typed donors. High-throughput TCR immunosequencing, statistical association of individual TCRs with disease status, and machine learning were combined to predict cytomegalovirus infection status. Among the roughly 410 genotyped donors, approximately 82% belonged to the genetic ancestry cluster associated with self-reported Caucasian donors. The T cell repertoires of 666 subjects were profiled by immunosequencing and related to cytomegalovirus serostatus. Typing coverage differed by locus: A, B, C, DRB1 and DQB1 were typed in roughly 629-630 donors, DQA1 in about 550, DPA1 in some 570, and DPB1 in approximately 450. To decide whether each TCR beta V gene segment behaved as functional or pseudogenic, an earlier analysis of fewer than 750 of the donors relied on high-throughput TCR beta sequencing. All discovery cohort repertoires had been generated using a single sequencing platform. Roughly five DR-DQ haplotypes were treated as single units for association and clustering because of strong linkage in the cohort. The study was designed to test whether signatures of past pathogen exposure could be identified by cataloging public T cell receptors. The later analysis used no new phenotypic data to find candidate immune exposures, relying instead on TCR beta sequences and their occurrence across donors. Among 350 to 400 genotyped donors of the cohort, an average of about 240,000 unique TCR beta nucleotide sequences were sequenced per donor, roughly 18% of them non-productive. A later genetic analysis used genome-wide SNP genotypes for about 60% of the roughly 670 donors, treating that subset as a discovery cohort. Besides the first cohort of 550 to 750 subjects, a separate validation cohort made up of roughly 130 different subjects was used. A later analysis re-examined previously published TCR beta repertoires from over 500 donors and added high-resolution HLA genotyping to investigate patterns of TCR occurrence. Overall study outcomes, separate from this receptor: In a later analysis, the rate of TCR association differed among HLA loci, with DRB1 alleles having the most associated TCRs and HLA-C alleles having the fewest. Across donors, most TCR sequences were observed very rarely, whereas some public TCRs were present in many individuals. Roughly uniform sequencing depth across donors was assumed in presence/absence analyses, although this assumption may not hold. A later analysis associated about 17,000 TCR beta sequences with specific HLA alleles at a false discovery rate of 0.05. HLA typing was unavailable for some donors at each locus, so association tests used only the typed subset. In both the original and validation cohorts, the classifier was reported to diagnose cytomegalovirus status with high specificity and sensitivity. Some IMGT-functional V segments, including TRBV6-2 and TRBV6-3, could not be distinguished by the 87-base-pair reads and were therefore excluded. In a later analysis, several top co-occurrence clusters were reported to appear linked to parvovirus B19, influenza, CMV and Epstein-Barr virus. An association between a missense DCLRE1C variant and V-gene and J-gene trimming of TCR beta chains was found in a later genetic analysis and replicated in an independent cohort. When HLA alleles, especially DR and DQ, strongly co-occurred, TCR associations were difficult to assign to individual alleles. Broadly in line with IMGT annotations, most TCR beta V segments showed up in productive rearrangements about 87% or about 30% of the time in an earlier analysis of roughly 590 of the donors. A cluster of highly shared sequence variants was judged likely to be a technical artifact of the sequencing pipeline. According to the authors, the approach could potentially be generalized to other disease states and immunological phenotypes. In this cohort, only TCR beta chains were sequenced, and detectable features were limited by the absence of alpha or paired-chain data. In the study, approximately 160 TCR beta chains were listed as associated with cytomegalovirus. In a later analysis, most CMV-associated TCR beta chains were found to appear HLA-restricted, with HLA associations seemingly driven largely by CMV exposure. In a later genetic analysis, fewer N-insertions in productive TCRs were reported among donors in an Asian-associated ancestry cluster than the roughly 700-donor mean. Immune exposure information for the cohort was limited to CMV serostatus. In a later analysis, HLA-associated TCR beta chains showed more clonal expansion and lower generation probabilities than non-associated chains that were equally common. The earlier analysis of about 600 of the donors excluded roughly 16 rarely observed V segments, including chromosome 9 orphons, because counts were too low. A few of the identified cytomegalovirus-associated TCR beta chains were confirmed in vitro to be specific for cytomegalovirus antigens. Linkage disequilibrium might explain the correlated functional status among segregating V segments, but an unknown experimental factor could not be excluded. A further reported finding was that TCR beta sequences accurately predicted the HLA-A and HLA-B alleles for most subjects in the first cohort.

The cohort comprised approximately 700 healthy bone marrow donors. At the time of sampling, all cohort members were nominally healthy, though unrecorded immune exposures were likely present. The donor was CMV seronegative and belonged to the group of over 300 seronegative cohort members. A peripheral blood sample was provided by each donor, and peripheral blood mononuclear cells were used for TCR beta sequencing. The Qiagen DNeasy Blood Extraction Kit was used to extract genomic DNA from the blood cell samples. Preparation of the library involved the immunoSEQ multiplex PCR assay. For the multiplex PCR, a mixture combining 60 forward primers for TCR Vbeta segments and 13 reverse primers for TCR Jbeta segments was used. Amplification of the CDR3 region of rearranged TCR beta genes was performed with a multiplex PCR assay on genomic DNA. The amplified TCR beta libraries were sequenced on the Illumina HiSeq System as 87-base-pair reads. As for the authors' bioinformatics: In a later analysis, 77 million or so unique TCR beta chains were counted across the approximately 640 repertoires, and approximately 11 million of these chains were shared by at least two donors. To remove PCR and sequencing errors, raw reads were error-corrected and collapsed into unique sequences using a nearest-neighbor algorithm that merged closely related sequences. Alignment of CDR3 sequences to IMGT reference sequences was used to assign V, D and J gene segments. Each retained sequence needed at least a six-nucleotide match to both a V gene segment and a J gene segment. Rearrangements were called productive when the CDR3 lacked stop codons and stayed in frame with V and J; all others were non-productive. CDR3 was defined according to IMGT convention as the region running from the second conserved V-encoded cysteine to the conserved J-encoded phenylalanine. In an earlier analysis of more than 550 of the donors, sequences lacking an unambiguous match to a single V gene segment were excluded. In an earlier analysis of approximately 590 of the donors, a V segment was called functional when productive rearrangements were above 56.7%, and segregating when the standard deviation between donors exceeded 5%. A statistical classification framework was built for diagnosing cytomegalovirus status from the catalog of TCR beta chain sequences. In a later analysis, V and J genes were assigned by comparing TCR nucleotide sequences against IMGT/GENE-DB human TR gene sequences. Using the TCRdist pipeline, a later analysis assigned CDR3 sequences along with most-parsimonious VDJ recombination scenarios. In a later analysis, each TCR beta chain was defined by its CDR3 amino acid sequence together with its V-gene family, and reads without a unique V-gene family were excluded. To address suspected cross-contamination and a sequencing artifact, a later analysis removed approximately 590 highly shared, low-generation-probability nucleotide sequences. For each public chain, a later analysis derived a clonal expansion index from normalized ranks of inferred template counts within each repertoire. In a later analysis, generation probabilities were computed with a VDJ recombination model fitted to out-of-frame rearrangements, and the resulting probabilities were checked against IGoR. A later analysis scored TCR-TCR, TCR-HLA and TCR-CMV co-occurrence with hypergeometric tests, applying a repertoire-size bias correction to TCR pairs. In a later analysis, false discovery rates were estimated by permuting HLA or CMV assignments 20 times. In a later analysis, co-occurring TCRs were grouped using DBSCAN, with TCRdist sequence similarity added in when clustering inside HLA-allele-positive subsets. Co-occurrence clustering excluded repertoires with fewer than 30,000 or more than 120,000 public chains, plus five with anomalous nucleotide sharing. Here the immuneACCESS table is served through TCRdb, limited to in-frame sequences with V and J called. Missing clones are a known gap in these copies; in checked studies unresolved V genes cover under half, and the rest lacks a known reason. For V, J and clone size, that table is used; D and trimming come from the DNA. This sample lists about 160,000 clones; around 78% were detected once. The top ten hold about 1% of the sample.

This TCR was sampled from a woman between 40 and 50 years old in good health and CMV-seronegative. What was sequenced was PBMCs. The V and J genes are TRBV19 and TRBJ2-3; confidence is insufficient to name the D gene. The CDR3 in this case is CASSIGFLAASTDTQYF. The base sequence is TGTGCCAGTAGTATCGGCTTTTTGGCGGCTAGCACAGATACGCAGTATTTT.